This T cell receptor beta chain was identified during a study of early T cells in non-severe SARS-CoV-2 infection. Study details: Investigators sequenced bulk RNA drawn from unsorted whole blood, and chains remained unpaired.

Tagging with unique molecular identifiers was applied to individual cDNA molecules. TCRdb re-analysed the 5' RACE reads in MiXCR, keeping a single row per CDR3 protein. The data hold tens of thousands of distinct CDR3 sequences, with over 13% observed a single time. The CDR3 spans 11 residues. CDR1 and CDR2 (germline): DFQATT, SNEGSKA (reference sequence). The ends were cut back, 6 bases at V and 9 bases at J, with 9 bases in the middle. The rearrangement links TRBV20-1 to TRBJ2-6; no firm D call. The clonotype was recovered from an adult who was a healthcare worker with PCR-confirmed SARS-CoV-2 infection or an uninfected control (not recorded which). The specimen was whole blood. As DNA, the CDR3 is TGCAGTGCGGAAGGTGGCAACGTCCTGACTTTC. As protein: CSAEGGNVLTF.